The sequence of this T cell receptor (beta chain) was determined in a study of cytomegalovirus exposure and HLA in healthy donors. Regarding the study as a whole: The HLA-A and HLA-B alleles of most subjects were reportedly predicted accurately from TCR beta sequences. The productive fraction for most TCR beta V segments was about 87% or about 30% in an earlier analysis. A later analysis found TCR association rates differed by HLA locus, highest for DRB1 and lowest for HLA-C. HLA alleles were associated with 15,000 to 20,000 TCR beta sequences in a later analysis at 0.05 false discovery rate.

This clone was found a few times. Its specificity is unknown. V gave up 1 base and J gave up 1 base, with 11 bases separating them. Germline values: CDR1 SGHDT, CDR2 YYEEEE. The CDR3 covers 15 residues. PCR employed 60 Vbeta and 13 Jbeta primers. Assay used: immunoSEQ multiplex PCR; TCRdb lists only in-frame clones, some missing. The table shows about 160,000 clones, with 70% to 80% occurring only once. The chain couples TRBV5-6 to TRBJ1-2; D is unclear. Sequencing was done on a sample of PBMCs. The sequence came from a woman aged 45-65 years in good health and CMV-seronegative. The CDR3 bases are TGTGCCAGCAGCTTGTCACGAGGGCTTAACTATGGCTACACCTTC. Its translation: CASSLSRGLNYGYTF.